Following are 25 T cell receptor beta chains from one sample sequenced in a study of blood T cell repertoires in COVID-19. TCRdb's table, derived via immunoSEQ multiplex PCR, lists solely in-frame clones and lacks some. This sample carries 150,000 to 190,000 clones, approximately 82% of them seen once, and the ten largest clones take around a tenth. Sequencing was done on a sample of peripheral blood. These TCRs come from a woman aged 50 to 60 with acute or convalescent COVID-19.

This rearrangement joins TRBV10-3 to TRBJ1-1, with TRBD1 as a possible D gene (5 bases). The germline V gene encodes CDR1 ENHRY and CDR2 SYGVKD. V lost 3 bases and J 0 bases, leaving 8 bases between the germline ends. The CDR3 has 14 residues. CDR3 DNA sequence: TGTGCCATCAGTGATGGCAGGGTGAACACTGAAGCTTTCTTT. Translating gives CAISDGRVNTEAFF.

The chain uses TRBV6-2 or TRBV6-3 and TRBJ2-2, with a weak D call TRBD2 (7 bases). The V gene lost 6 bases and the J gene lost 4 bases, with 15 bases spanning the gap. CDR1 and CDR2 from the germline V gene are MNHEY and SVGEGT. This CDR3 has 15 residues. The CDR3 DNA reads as TGTGCCAGCAGCCTAGGGGGGGTCGGCACCGGGGAGCTGTTTTTT. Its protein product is CASSLGGVGTGELFF.

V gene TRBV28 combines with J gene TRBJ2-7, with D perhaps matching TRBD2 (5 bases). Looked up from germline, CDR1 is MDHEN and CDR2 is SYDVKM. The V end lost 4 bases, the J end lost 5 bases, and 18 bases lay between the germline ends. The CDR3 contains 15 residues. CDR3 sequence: CASSSPSSAEDEQYF. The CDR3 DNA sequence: TGTGCCAGCAGTTCCCCGAGCAGTGCGGAGGACGAGCAGTACTTC.

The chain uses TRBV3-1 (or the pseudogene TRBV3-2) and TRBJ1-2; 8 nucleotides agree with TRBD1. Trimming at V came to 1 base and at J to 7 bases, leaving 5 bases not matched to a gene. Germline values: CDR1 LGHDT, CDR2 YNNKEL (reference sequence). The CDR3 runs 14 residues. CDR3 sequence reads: CASSQVATGVGYTF. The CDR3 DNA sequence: TGTGCCAGCAGCCAAGTCGCGACAGGGGTTGGCTACACCTTC.

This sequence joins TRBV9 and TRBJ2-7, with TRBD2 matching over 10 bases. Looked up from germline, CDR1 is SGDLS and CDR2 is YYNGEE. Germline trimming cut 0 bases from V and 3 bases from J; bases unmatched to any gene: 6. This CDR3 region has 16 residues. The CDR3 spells CASSVGASGGIYEQYF. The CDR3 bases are TGTGCCAGCAGCGTAGGAGCTAGCGGGGGAATCTACGAGCAGTACTTC.

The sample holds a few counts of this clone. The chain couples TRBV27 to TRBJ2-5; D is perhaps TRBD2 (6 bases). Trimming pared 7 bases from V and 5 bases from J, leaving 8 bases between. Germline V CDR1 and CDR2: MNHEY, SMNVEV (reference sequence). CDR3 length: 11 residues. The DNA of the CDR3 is TGTGCCAGCATTCGGGGGGAGACCCAGTACTTC. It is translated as CASIRGETQYF.

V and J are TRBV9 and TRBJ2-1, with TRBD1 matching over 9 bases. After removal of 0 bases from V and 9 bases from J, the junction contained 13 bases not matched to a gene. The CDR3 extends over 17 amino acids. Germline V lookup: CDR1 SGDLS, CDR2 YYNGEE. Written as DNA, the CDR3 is TGTGCCAGCAGCGTAGGAGGCGGGACAGGGATAGAAGGTGAGCAGTTCTTC. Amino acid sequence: CASSVGGGTGIEGEQFF.

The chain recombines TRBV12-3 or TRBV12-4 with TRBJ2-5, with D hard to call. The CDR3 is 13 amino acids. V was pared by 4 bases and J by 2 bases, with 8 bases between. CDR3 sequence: CASSSFVQETQYF. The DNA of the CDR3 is TGTGCCAGCAGTTCCTTCGTACAAGAGACCCAGTACTTC.

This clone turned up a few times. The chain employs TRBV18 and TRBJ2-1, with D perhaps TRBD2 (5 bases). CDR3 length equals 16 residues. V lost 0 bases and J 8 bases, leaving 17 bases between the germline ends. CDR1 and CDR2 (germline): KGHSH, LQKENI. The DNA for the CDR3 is TGTGCCAGCTCACCACCTGGAGGTGGAGACGGCGATGAGCAGTTCTTC. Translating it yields CASSPPGGGDGDEQFF.

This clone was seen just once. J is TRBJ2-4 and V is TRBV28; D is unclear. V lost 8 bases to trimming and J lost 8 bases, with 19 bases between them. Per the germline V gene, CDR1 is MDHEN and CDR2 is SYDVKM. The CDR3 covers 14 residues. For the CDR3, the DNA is TGTGCCAGCTCCACTCCCTCCGCGGTCTACATTCAGTACTTC. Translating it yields CASSTPSAVYIQYF.

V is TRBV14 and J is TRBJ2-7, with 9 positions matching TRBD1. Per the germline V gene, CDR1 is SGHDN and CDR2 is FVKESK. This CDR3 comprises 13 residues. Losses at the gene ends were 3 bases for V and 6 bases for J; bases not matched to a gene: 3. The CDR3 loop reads CASSQWTGAEQYF. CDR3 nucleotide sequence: TGTGCCAGCAGCCAGTGGACAGGGGCCGAGCAGTACTTC. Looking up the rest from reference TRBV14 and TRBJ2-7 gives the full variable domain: EAGVTQFPSHSVIEKGQTVTLRCDPISGHDNLYWYRRVMGKEIKFLLHFVKESKQDESGMPNNRFLAERTGGTYSTLKVQPAELEDSGVYFCASSQWTGAEQYFGPGTRLTVT.

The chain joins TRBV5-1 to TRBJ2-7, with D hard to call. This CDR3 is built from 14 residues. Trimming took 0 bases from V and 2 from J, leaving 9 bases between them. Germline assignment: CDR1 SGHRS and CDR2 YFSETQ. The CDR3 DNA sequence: TGCGCCAGCAGCTTGGCCTCAGTCACCTACGAGCAGTACTTC. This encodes CASSLASVTYEQYF.

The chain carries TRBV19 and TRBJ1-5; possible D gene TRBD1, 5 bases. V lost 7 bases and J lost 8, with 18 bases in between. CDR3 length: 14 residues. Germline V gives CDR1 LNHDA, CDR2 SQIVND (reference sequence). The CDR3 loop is CASKTGGVGEPQHF. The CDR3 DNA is TGTGCCAGTAAGACCGGGGGAGTTGGAGAGCCCCAGCATTTT.

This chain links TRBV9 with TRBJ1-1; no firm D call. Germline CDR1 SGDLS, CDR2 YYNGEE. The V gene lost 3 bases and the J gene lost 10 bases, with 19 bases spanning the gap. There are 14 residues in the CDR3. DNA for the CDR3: TGTGCCAGCAGCGCCCCGGGGTCACCTAGTGTAGCTTTCTTT. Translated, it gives CASSAPGSPSVAFF.

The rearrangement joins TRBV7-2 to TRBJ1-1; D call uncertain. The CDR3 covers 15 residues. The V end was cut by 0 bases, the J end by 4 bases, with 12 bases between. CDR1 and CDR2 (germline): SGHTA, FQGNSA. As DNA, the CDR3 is TGTGCCAGCAGCTTAGCTATGTTATTGCGCACTGAAGCTTTCTTT. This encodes CASSLAMLLRTEAFF.

The CDR3 reads CAWSGVAGFADTQYF. Written as DNA, the CDR3 is TGTGCCTGGAGTGGGGTGGCGGGATTCGCAGATACGCAGTATTTT. This chain links TRBV30 with TRBJ2-3, with a tentative D call TRBD2 (6 bases). Germline V gene sequence: CDR1 GTSNPN, CDR2 SVGIG (reference sequence). Trimming took 1 base from V and 4 from J, leaving 15 bases between them. CDR3 size: 15 residues.

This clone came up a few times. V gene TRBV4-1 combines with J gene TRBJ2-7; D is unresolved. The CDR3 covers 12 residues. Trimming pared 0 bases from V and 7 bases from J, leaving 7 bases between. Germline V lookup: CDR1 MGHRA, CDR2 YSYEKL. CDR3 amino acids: CASSQELGEQYF. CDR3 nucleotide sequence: TGCGCCAGCAGCCAAGAACTCGGGGAGCAGTACTTC.

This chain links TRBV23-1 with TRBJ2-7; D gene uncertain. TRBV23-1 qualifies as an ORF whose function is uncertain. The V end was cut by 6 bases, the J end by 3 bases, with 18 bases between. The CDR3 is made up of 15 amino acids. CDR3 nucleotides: TGCGCCAGCAGCCCCCCGCTCCCTTCACTCTACGAGCAGTACTTC. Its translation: CASSPPLPSLYEQYF.

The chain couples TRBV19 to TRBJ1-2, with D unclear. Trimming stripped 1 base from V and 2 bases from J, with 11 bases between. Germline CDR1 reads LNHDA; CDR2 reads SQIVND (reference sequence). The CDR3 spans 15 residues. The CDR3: CASSIGFRRNYGYTF. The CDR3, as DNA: TGTGCCAGTAGTATAGGTTTTAGAAGAAACTATGGCTACACCTTC.

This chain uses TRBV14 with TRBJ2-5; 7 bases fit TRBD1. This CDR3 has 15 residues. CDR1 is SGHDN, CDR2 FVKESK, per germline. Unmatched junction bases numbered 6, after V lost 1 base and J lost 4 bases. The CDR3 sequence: CASSQVRGRAETQYF. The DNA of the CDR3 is TGTGCCAGCAGCCAAGTAAGGGGGCGGGCAGAGACCCAGTACTTC. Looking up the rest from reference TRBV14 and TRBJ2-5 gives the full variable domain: EAGVTQFPSHSVIEKGQTVTLRCDPISGHDNLYWYRRVMGKEIKFLLHFVKESKQDESGMPNNRFLAERTGGTYSTLKVQPAELEDSGVYFCASSQVRGRAETQYFGPGTRLLVL.

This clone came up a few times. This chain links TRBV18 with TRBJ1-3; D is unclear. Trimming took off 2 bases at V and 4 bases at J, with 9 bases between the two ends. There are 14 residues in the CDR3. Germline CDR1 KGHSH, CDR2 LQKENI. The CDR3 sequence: CASSPSGEGNTIYF. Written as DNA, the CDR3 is TGTGCCAGCTCACCATCCGGGGAAGGAAACACCATATATTTT.

The CDR3 DNA sequence: TGTGCCAGCAGCCCGCCGGGACTAGCCTATGAGCAGTTCTTC. Its protein product is CASSPPGLAYEQFF. V usage is TRBV7-3 and J usage is TRBJ2-1; TRBD2 aligns across 9 bases. Germline V gene lookup returns CDR1 SGHTA and CDR2 FQGTGA. Germline trimming cut 5 bases from V and 8 bases from J; bases unmatched to any gene: 7. The CDR3 extends over 14 amino acids. Based on the CDR3 plus reference TRBV7-3 and TRBJ2-1, the full variable domain is GAGVSQTPSNKVTEKGKYVELRCDPISGHTALYWYRQSLGQGPEFLIYFQGTGAADDSGLPNDRFFAVRPEGSVSTLKIQRTERGDSAVYLCASSPPGLAYEQFFGPGTRLTVL.

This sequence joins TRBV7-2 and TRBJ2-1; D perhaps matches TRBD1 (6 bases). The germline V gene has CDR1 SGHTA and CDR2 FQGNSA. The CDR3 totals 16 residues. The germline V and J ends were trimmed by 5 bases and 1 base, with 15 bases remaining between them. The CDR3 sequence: CASSTQGRASYNEQFF. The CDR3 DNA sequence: TGTGCCAGCAGCACCCAGGGGCGCGCGTCCTACAATGAGCAGTTCTTC.

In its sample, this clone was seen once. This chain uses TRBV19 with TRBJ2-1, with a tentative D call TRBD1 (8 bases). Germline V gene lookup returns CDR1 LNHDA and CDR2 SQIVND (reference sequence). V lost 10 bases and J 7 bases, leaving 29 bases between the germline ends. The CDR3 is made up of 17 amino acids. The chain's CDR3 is CATKTGATFWGGNEQFF. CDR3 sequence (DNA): TGTGCCACCAAGACAGGGGCGACTTTCTGGGGAGGGAATGAGCAGTTCTTC.

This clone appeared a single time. The CDR3 region is CASSRQGVGAFF. The CDR3 DNA reads TGTGCCAGCAGCAGACAGGGTGTGGGAGCTTTCTTT. This sequence joins TRBV6-5 and TRBJ1-1; 7 nucleotides agree with TRBD1. The CDR3 covers 12 residues. The ends lost 6 bases at V and 10 bases at J; junction bases unmatched: 8. CDR1 is MNHEY and CDR2 is SVGAGI in the germline V gene.